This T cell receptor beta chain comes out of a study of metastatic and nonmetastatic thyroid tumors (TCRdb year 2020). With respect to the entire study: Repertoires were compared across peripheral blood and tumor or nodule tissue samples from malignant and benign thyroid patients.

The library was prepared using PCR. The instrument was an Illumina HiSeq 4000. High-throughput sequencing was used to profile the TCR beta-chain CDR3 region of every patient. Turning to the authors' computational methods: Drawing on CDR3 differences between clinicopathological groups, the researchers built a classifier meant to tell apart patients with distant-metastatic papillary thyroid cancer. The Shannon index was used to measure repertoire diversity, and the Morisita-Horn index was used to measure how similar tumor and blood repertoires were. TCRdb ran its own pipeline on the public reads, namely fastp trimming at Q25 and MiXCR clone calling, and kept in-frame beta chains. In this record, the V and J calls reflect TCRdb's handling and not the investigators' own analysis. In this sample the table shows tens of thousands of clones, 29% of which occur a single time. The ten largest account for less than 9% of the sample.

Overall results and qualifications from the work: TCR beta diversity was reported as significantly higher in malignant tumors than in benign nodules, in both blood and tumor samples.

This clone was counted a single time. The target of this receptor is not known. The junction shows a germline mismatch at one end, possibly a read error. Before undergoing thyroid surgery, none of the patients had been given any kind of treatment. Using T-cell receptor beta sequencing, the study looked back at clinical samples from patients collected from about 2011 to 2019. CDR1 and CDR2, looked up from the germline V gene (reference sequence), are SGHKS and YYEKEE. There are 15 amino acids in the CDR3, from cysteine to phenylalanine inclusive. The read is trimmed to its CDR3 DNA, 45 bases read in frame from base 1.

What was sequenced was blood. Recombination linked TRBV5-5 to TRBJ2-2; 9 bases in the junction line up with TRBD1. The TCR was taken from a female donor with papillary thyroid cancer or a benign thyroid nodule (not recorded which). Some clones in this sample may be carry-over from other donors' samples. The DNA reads TGTGCCAGCACCACTGGGGACAGGGTTGGCGGGGACCTGTTTTTT. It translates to CASTTGDRVGGDLFF. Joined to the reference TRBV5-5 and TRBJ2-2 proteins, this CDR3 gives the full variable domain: DAGVTQSPTHLIKTRGQQVTLRCSPISGHKSVSWYQQVLGQGPQFIFQYYEKEERGRGNFPDRFSARQFPNYSSELNVNALLLGDSALYLCASTTGDRVGGDLFFGEGSRLTVL.